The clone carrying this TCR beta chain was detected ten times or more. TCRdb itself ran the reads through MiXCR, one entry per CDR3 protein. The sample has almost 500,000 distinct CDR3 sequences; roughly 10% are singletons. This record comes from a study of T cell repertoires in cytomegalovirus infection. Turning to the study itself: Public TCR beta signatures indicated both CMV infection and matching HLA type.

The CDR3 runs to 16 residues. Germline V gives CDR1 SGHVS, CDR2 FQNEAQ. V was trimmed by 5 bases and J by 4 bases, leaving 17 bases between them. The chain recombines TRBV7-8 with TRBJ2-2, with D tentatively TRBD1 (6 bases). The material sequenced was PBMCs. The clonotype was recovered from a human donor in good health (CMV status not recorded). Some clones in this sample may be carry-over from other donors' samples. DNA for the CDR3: TGTGCCAGCAGCCCTACCACAGGGACCGTCACCGGGGAGCTGTTTTTT. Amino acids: CASSPTTGTVTGELFF.